Described below is a single T cell receptor (beta chain) sequence and its context. The data are from a study of T cell changes during pregnancy in multiple sclerosis. Germline values: CDR1 SEHNR, CDR2 FQNEAQ (reference sequence). Trimming removed 2 bases at V and 2 bases at J, with 11 bases between. This CDR3 has 15 residues. Method: immunoSEQ multiplex PCR; TCRdb's copy keeps in-frame clones and lacks some. In the table there are under 60,000 clones, about 89% of which are singletons. The chain combines TRBV7-9 with TRBJ2-3, with D maybe TRBD2 (6 bases). The material sequenced was CD8+ T cells from peripheral blood mononuclear cells, taken after pregnancy. This TCR was recovered from a female donor with multiple sclerosis, enrolled in a pregnancy study. The CDR3 DNA reads TGTGCCAGCAGCTTATCTGGGACTTTCACAGATACGCAGTATTTT. Its protein product is CASSLSGTFTDTQYF.